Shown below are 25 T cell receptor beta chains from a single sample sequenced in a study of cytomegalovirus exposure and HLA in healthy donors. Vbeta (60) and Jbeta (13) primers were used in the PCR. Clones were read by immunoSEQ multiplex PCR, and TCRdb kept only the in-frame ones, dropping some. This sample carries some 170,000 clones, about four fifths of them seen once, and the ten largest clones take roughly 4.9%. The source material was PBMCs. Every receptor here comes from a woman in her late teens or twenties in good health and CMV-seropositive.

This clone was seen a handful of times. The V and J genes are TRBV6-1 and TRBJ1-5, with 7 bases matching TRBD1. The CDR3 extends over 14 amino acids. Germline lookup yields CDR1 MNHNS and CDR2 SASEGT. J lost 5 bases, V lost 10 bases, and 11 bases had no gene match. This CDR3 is CATTARTGDQPQHF. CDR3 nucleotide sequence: TGTGCCACCACCGCTCGGACAGGTGATCAGCCCCAGCATTTT.

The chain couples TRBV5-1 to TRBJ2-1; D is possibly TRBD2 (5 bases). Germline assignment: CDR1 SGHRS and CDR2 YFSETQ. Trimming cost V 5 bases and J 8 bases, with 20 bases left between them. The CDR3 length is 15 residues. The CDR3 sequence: CASRLEANLGYEQFF. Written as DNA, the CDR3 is TGCGCCAGCAGACTGGAGGCTAATCTGGGCTATGAGCAGTTCTTC.

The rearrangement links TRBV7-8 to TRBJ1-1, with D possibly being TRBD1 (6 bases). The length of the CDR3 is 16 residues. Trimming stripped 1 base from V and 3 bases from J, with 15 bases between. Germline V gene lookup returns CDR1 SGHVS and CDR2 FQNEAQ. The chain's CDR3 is CASSLVGGAGDTEAFF. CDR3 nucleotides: TGTGCCAGCAGCTTAGTAGGGGGGGCTGGGGACACTGAAGCTTTCTTT.

CDR3 in amino acids: CASSRGRLAAYEQYF. The DNA for the CDR3 is TGTGCCAGCAGCCGAGGTCGACTAGCGGCCTACGAGCAGTACTTC. This chain links TRBV4-2 with TRBJ2-7; 9 bases line up with TRBD2. CDR3 length equals 15 residues. The V gene's germline CDR1 is LGHNA and CDR2 YNFKEQ. V lost 4 bases, J lost 2 bases, and 6 bases stayed unmatched.

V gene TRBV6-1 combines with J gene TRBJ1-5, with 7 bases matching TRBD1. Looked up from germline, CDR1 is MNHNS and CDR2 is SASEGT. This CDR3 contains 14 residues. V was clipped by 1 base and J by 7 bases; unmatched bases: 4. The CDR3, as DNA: TGTGCCAGCAGTGAAGTTGACAGGGTCCAGCCCCAGCATTTT. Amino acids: CASSEVDRVQPQHF.

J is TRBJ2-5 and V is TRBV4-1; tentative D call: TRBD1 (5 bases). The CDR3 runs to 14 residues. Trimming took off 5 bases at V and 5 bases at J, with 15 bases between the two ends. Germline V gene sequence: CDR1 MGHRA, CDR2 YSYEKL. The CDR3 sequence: CASSDYPGMETQYF. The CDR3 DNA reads TGCGCCAGCAGCGATTATCCAGGGATGGAGACCCAGTACTTC.

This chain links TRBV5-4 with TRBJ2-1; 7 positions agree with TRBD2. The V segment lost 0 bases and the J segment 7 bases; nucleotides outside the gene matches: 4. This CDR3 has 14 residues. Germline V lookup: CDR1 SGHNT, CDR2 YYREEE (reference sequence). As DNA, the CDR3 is TGTGCCAGCAGCTTGGTGGCGCGGGGGAATGAGCAGTTCTTC. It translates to CASSLVARGNEQFF.

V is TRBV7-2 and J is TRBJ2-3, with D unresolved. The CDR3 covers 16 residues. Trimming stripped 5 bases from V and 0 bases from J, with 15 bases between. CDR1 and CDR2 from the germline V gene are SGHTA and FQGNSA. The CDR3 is CASSLYKSASTDTQYF. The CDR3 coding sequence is TGTGCCAGCAGCCTTTACAAGTCCGCTAGCACAGATACGCAGTATTTT.

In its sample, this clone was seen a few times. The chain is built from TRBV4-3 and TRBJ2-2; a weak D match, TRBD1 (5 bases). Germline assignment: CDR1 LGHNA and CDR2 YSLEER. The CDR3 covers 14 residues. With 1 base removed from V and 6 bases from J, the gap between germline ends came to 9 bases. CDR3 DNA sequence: TGCGCCAGCAGCCAAGTAAGGGGATCCGGGGAGCTGTTTTTT. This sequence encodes CASSQVRGSGELFF.

The CDR3 region is CASSRVLQGREAQYF. In DNA form, the CDR3 reads TGTGCCAGCAGCCGGGTCCTGCAAGGGCGGGAGGCCCAGTACTTC. The chain uses TRBV7-9 and TRBJ2-5; TRBD2 matches 8 bases. J lost 9 bases, V lost 5 bases, and 14 bases had no gene match. The CDR3 length is 15 residues. Germline V gene sequence: CDR1 SEHNR, CDR2 FQNEAQ (reference sequence).

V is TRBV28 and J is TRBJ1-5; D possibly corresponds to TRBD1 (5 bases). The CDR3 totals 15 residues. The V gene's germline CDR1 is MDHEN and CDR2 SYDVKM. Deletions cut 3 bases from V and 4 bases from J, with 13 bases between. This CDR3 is CASSLRGRGNQPQHF. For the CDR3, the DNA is TGTGCCAGCAGTTTGCGAGGGAGGGGAAATCAGCCCCAGCATTTT. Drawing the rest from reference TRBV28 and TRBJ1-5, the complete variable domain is DVKVTQSSRYLVKRTGEKVFLECVQDMDHENMFWYRQDPGLGLRLIYFSYDVKMKEKGDIPEGYSVSREKKERFSLILESASTNQTSMYLCASSLRGRGNQPQHFGDGTRLSIL.

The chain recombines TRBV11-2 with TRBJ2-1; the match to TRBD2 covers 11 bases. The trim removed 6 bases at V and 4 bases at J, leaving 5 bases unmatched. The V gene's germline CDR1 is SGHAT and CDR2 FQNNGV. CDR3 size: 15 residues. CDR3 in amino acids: CASSSGGAEYNEQFF. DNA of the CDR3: TGTGCCAGCAGTAGCGGGGGGGCCGAGTACAATGAGCAGTTCTTC.

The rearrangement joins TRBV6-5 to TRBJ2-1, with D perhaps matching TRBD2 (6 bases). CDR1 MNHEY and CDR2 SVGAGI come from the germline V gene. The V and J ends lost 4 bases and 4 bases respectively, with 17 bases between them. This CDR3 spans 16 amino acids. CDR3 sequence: CASSSDTSPKYNEQFF. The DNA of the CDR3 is TGTGCCAGCAGTTCCGATACTAGCCCGAAGTACAATGAGCAGTTCTTC.

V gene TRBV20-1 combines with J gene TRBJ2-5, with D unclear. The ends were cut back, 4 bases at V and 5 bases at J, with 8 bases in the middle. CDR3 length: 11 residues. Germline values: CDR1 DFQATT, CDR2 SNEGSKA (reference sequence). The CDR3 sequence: CSATPEETQYF. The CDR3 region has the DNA TGCAGTGCTACCCCGGAGGAGACCCAGTACTTC.

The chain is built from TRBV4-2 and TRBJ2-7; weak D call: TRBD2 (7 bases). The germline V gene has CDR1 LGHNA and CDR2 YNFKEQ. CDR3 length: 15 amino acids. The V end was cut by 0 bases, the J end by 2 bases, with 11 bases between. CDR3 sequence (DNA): TGTGCCAGCAGCCAAGAGCGGGGGCGCCCCTACGAGCAGTACTTC. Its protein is CASSQERGRPYEQYF.

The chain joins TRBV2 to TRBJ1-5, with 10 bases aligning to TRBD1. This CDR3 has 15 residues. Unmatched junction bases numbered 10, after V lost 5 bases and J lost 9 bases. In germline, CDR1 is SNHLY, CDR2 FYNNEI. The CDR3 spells CASSHAGTGVRPQHF. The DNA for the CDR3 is TGTGCCAGCAGTCACGCCGGGACAGGGGTAAGGCCCCAGCATTTT.

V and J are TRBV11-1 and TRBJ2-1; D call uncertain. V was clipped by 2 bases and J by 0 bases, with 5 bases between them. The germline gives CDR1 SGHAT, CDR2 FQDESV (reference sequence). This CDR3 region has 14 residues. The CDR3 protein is CASSLSSSYNEQFF. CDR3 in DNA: TGTGCCAGCAGCTTATCCAGCTCCTACAATGAGCAGTTCTTC.

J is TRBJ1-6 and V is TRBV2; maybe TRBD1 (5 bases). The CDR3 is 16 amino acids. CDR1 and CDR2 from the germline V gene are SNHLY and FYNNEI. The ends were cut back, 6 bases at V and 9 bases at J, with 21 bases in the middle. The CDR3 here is CASRGPQAGTGSPLHF. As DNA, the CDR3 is TGTGCCAGCAGAGGACCCCAGGCGGGGACTGGTTCACCCCTCCACTTT.

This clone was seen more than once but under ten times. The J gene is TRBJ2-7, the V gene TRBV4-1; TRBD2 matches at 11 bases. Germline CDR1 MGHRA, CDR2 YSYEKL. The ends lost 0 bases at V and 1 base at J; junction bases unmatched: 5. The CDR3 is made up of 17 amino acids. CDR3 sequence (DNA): TGCGCCAGCAGCCAAGATAGACTAGCGGGGAGGTCCTACGAGCAGTACTTC. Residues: CASSQDRLAGRSYEQYF.

Here the CDR3 DNA reads TGTGCCGGGAAACAGGGCGCCGGATATCAGCCCCAGCATTTT. Amino acids: CAGKQGAGYQPQHF. The rearrangement uses TRBV19 and TRBJ1-5; possibly TRBD1 for D (6 bases). CDR1 LNHDA and CDR2 SQIVND come from the germline V gene (reference sequence). V shed 11 bases and J shed 5 bases, with 19 bases lying between them. This CDR3 has 14 amino acids.

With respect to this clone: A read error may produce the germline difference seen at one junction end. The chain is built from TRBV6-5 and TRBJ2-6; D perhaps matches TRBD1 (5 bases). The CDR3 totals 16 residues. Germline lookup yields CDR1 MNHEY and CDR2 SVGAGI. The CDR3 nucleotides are TGTGCCAGCAGTTCCCGGGCACTCTCTGGGGCCAACGGCCTGACTTTC. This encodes CASSSRALSGANGLTF.

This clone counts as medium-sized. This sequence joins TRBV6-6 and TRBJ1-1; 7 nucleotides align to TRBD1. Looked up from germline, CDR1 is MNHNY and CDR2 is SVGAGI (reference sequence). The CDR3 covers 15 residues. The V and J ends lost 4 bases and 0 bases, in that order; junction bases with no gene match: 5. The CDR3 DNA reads TGTGCCAGCAGTTCATGGGACAGCCTGAACACTGAAGCTTTCTTT. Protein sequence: CASSSWDSLNTEAFF.

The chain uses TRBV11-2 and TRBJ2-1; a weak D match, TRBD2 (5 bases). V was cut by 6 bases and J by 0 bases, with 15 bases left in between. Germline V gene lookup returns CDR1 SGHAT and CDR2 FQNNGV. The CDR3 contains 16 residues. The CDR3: CASRSKSGSSYNEQFF. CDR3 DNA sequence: TGTGCCAGCAGATCAAAGTCGGGGAGCTCCTACAATGAGCAGTTCTTC. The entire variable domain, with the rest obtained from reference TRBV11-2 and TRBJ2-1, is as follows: EAGVAQSPRYKIIEKRQSVAFWCNPISGHATLYWYQQILGQGPKLLIQFQNNGVVDDSQLPKDRFSAERLKGVDSTLKIQPAKLEDSAVYLCASRSKSGSSYNEQFFGPGTRLTVL.

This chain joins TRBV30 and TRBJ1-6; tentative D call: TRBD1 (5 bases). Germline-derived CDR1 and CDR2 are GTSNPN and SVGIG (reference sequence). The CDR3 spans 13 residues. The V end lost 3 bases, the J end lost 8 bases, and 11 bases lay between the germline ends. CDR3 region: CAWSQGGDSPLHF. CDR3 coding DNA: TGTGCCTGGAGCCAGGGTGGGGATTCACCCCTCCACTTT.

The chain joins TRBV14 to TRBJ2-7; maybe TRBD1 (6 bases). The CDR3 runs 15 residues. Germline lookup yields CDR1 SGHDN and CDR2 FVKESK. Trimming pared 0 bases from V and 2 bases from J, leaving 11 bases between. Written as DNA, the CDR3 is TGTGCCAGCAGCCAAGATCGGACAGATACCTACGAGCAGTACTTC. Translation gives CASSQDRTDTYEQYF.